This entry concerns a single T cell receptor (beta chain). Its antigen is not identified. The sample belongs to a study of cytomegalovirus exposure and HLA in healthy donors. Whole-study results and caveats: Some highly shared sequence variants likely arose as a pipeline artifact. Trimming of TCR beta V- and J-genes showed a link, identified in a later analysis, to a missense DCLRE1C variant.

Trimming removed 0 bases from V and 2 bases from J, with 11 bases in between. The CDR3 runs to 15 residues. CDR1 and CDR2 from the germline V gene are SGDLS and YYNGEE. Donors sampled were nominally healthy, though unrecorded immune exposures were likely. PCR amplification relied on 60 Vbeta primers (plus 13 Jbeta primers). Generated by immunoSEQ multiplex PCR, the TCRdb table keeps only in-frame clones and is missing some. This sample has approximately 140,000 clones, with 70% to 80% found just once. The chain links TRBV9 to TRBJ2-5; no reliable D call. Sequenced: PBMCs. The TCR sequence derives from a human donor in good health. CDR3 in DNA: TGTGCCAGCAGCGTAGGTGTACAGCCACAAGAGACCCAGTACTTC. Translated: CASSVGVQPQETQYF.